One and the same sample provided the 26 T cell receptor beta chains below, sequenced in a study of cytomegalovirus exposure and HLA in healthy donors. Vbeta (60) and Jbeta (13) primers were used in the PCR. Assay: immunoSEQ multiplex PCR; the TCRdb copy retains only in-frame clones and omits some. The sample records roughly 180,000 clones, 70% to 80% being singletons. The sample comprised PBMCs. These TCRs come from a male donor in good health and CMV-seronegative.

The chain recombines TRBV5-4 with TRBJ1-3; 9 bases align to TRBD1. Unmatched junction bases numbered 5, after V lost 6 bases and J lost 1 base. Looked up from germline, CDR1 is SGHNT and CDR2 is YYREEE (reference sequence). This CDR3 has 15 amino acids. CDR3 loop: CASIQTGGSGNTIYF. In DNA form, the CDR3 reads TGTGCCAGCATACAGACAGGGGGGTCTGGAAACACCATATATTTT. The entire variable domain, with the rest obtained from reference TRBV5-4 and TRBJ1-3, is as follows: ETGVTQSPTHLIKTRGQQVTLRCSSQSGHNTVSWYQQALGQGPQFIFQYYREEENGRGNFPPRFSGLQFPNYSSELNVNALELDDSALYLCASIQTGGSGNTIYFGEGSWLTVV.

This clone was counted between two and nine times. The chain recombines TRBV4-1 with TRBJ1-5, with D unclear. The V end lost 0 bases, the J end lost 0 bases, and 6 bases lay between the germline ends. Germline V lookup: CDR1 MGHRA, CDR2 YSYEKL. The CDR3 is 15 residues long. The CDR3, as DNA: TGCGCCAGCAGCCAAGAGGAGTATAGCAATCAGCCCCAGCATTTT. Amino acids: CASSQEEYSNQPQHF.

The chain recombines TRBV9 with TRBJ1-1; D is possibly TRBD1 (6 bases). CDR1 is SGDLS, CDR2 YYNGEE, per germline. This CDR3 is 14 amino acids long. Trimming pared 4 bases from V and 8 bases from J, leaving 18 bases between. The CDR3 nucleotides are TGTGCCAGCAGCCTCTTAGTGACAGGCACCGAAGCTTTCTTT. The encoded protein is CASSLLVTGTEAFF.

This clone was seen only a few times. This chain connects TRBV9 to TRBJ2-3, with TRBD1 identical over 10 bases. The germline V gene has CDR1 SGDLS and CDR2 YYNGEE. This CDR3 has 17 amino acids. J was trimmed by 2 bases and V by 3 bases; bases with no gene match: 9. The CDR3 DNA reads TGTGCCAGCAGCGCGGTTGGGACAGGGGCCCCCACAGATACGCAGTATTTT. This gives the protein CASSAVGTGAPTDTQYF. The entire variable domain, with the rest obtained from reference TRBV9 and TRBJ2-3, is as follows: DSGVTQTPKHLITATGQRVTLRCSPRSGDLSVYWYQQSLDQGLQFLIQYYNGEERAKGNILERFSAQQFPDLHSELNLSSLELGDSALYFCASSAVGTGAPTDTQYFGPGTRLTVL.

The chain has TRBV2 and TRBJ2-2, with 8 bases matching TRBD1. Germline CDR1 and CDR2: SNHLY and FYNNEI. With 5 bases clipped from V and 5 bases from J, the junction kept 4 bases outside the gene matches. The CDR3 is 14 residues long. The CDR3 protein is CASSPGQETGELFF. The CDR3 DNA reads as TGTGCCAGCAGTCCGGGACAGGAAACCGGGGAGCTGTTTTTT.

The chain employs TRBV30 and TRBJ2-1; D call uncertain. This CDR3 comprises 11 residues. Germline CDR1 GTSNPN, CDR2 SVGIG (reference sequence). The V gene lost 0 bases and the J gene lost 8 bases, with 5 bases spanning the gap. CDR3 DNA sequence: TGTGCCTGGAGTGTAGTAGATGAGCAGTTCTTC. Translating it yields CAWSVVDEQFF.

This rearrangement joins TRBV28 to TRBJ2-1; D unresolved. There are 16 residues in the CDR3. The germline V gene encodes CDR1 MDHEN and CDR2 SYDVKM. With 3 bases removed from V and 1 base from J, the gap between germline ends came to 13 bases. CDR3 coding DNA: TGTGCCAGCAGTTTTACTACCTCGCTTTCCTACAATGAGCAGTTCTTC. Translation: CASSFTTSLSYNEQFF.

V usage is TRBV5-1 and J usage is TRBJ2-2; the match to TRBD1 covers 8 bases. V dropped 2 bases and J dropped 5; count of bases not matched to a gene: 5. CDR3 length equals 15 residues. Germline V gene sequence: CDR1 SGHRS, CDR2 YFSETQ. The CDR3 DNA reads as TGCGCCAGCAGCTTTCCCGGACAGGGAACCGGGGAGCTGTTTTTT. Residues: CASSFPGQGTGELFF.

Concerning this clone: The CDR3 does not end in the conserved phenylalanine or tryptophan, so this is likely a read error. The V call is TRBV27, the J call TRBJ2-3; the match to TRBD2 covers 13 bases. This CDR3 is 17 amino acids long. V lost 4 bases and J lost 5; bases outside the gene matches: 9. Germline-derived CDR1 and CDR2 are MNHEY and SMNVEV (reference sequence). In DNA, the CDR3 is TGTGCCAGCAGTTCCCCGACTAGCGGGGGGTTTAAAGATACGCAGTATCTT. This sequence encodes CASSSPTSGGFKDTQYL.

V and J are TRBV6-1 and TRBJ2-3, with 7 bases that match TRBD2. The CDR3 runs 14 residues. V lost 4 bases, J lost 4 bases, and 5 bases stayed unmatched. Germline loops: CDR1 MNHNS, CDR2 SASEGT. The CDR3 nucleotides are TGTGCCAGCAGTGTCGGGGGGACGGCAGATACGCAGTATTTT. Protein product: CASSVGGTADTQYF.

V and J are TRBV6-5 and TRBJ1-4; 8 nucleotides align to TRBD1. J was trimmed by 4 bases and V by 5 bases; bases with no gene match: 3. Germline CDR1 MNHEY, CDR2 SVGAGI. The CDR3 totals 14 residues. CDR3 nucleotides: TGTGCCAGCAGTGGACAGGGACATAATGAAAAACTGTTTTTT. Translating gives CASSGQGHNEKLFF.

The chain links TRBV2 to TRBJ2-7, with 7 bases lining up with TRBD1. CDR1 is SNHLY, CDR2 FYNNEI, per germline. V was clipped by 6 bases and J by 4 bases; unmatched bases: 9. CDR3 length: 14 amino acids. DNA for the CDR3: TGTGCCAGCAGCTTTGGGACAGTTGATTACGAGCAGTACTTC. It translates to CASSFGTVDYEQYF.

About this clone: The sample contains more than one DNA sequence encoding this CDR3. This chain links TRBV28 with TRBJ1-1; TRBD1 matches at 8 bases. Germline values: CDR1 MDHEN, CDR2 SYDVKM. J was trimmed by 3 bases and V by 2 bases; bases with no gene match: 5. The CDR3 runs to 15 residues. CDR3 sequence: CASSLGGQGDTEAFF. CDR3 bases: TGTGCCAGCAGTTTAGGCGGACAGGGCGACACTGAAGCTTTCTTT.

Only a few counts were recorded for this clone. The genes are TRBV27 and TRBJ2-1; D gene uncertain. The CDR3 extends over 14 amino acids. CDR1 is MNHEY and CDR2 is SMNVEV in the germline V gene (reference sequence). Between the trimmed V and J ends, which lost 8 bases and 5 bases, there was a span of 16 bases. In DNA, the CDR3 is TGTGCCAGCCAAGAGTTGAGCCGTGACAATGAGCAGTTCTTC. Protein product: CASQELSRDNEQFF.

CDR3 in amino acids: CASTRDTSRYGYTF. In DNA form, the CDR3 reads TGTGCCAGCACCAGGGACACATCGAGGTATGGCTACACCTTC. J is TRBJ1-2 and V is TRBV9; a weak D match, TRBD1 (6 bases). Germline V gene lookup returns CDR1 SGDLS and CDR2 YYNGEE. Deletions cut 6 bases from V and 5 bases from J, with 17 bases between. This CDR3 spans 14 amino acids.

The CDR3 here is CAVQPSSSSYNEQFF. The CDR3 DNA reads TGTGCCGTACAACCTAGCAGTAGCTCCTACAATGAGCAGTTCTTC. V gene TRBV7-2 combines with J gene TRBJ2-1, with a weak D call TRBD2 (5 bases). Germline loops: CDR1 SGHTA, CDR2 FQGNSA. CDR3 size: 15 residues. Deletions cut 11 bases from V and 0 bases from J, with 17 bases between.

This clone was seen only once. The chain uses TRBV30 and TRBJ1-5; TRBD1 is a possible D gene (5 bases). The CDR3 totals 14 residues. Germline loops: CDR1 GTSNPN, CDR2 SVGIG (reference sequence). V lost 0 bases and J 7 bases, leaving 13 bases between the germline ends. The CDR3: CAWSVPQALQPQHF. The CDR3 DNA sequence: TGTGCCTGGAGTGTTCCACAGGCTCTCCAGCCCCAGCATTTT.

The chain recombines TRBV10-1 with TRBJ2-3; TRBD2 matches at 8 bases. The CDR3 contains 16 residues. Germline CDR1 is WNHNN and CDR2 is SYGVQD (reference sequence). V dropped 9 bases and J dropped 5; count of bases not matched to a gene: 16. CDR3 region: CASSGTLAREQDTQYF. The CDR3 DNA reads TGCGCCAGTAGCGGGACCCTCGCACGGGAGCAAGATACGCAGTATTTT.

This chain uses TRBV9 with TRBJ2-1; TRBD2 aligns across 15 bases. V shed 4 bases, J shed 3 bases, and the junction held 8 bases outside the gene matches. Germline V gene sequence: CDR1 SGDLS, CDR2 YYNGEE. CDR3 length: 18 residues. The CDR3 region is CASSPRTSGRAVYNEQFF. The CDR3 nucleotides are TGTGCCAGCAGCCCACGGACTAGCGGGAGGGCCGTCTACAATGAGCAGTTCTTC.

V gene TRBV28 combines with J gene TRBJ1-5; tentatively, D is TRBD1 (5 bases). The CDR3 consists of 14 residues. From germline, CDR1 is MDHEN and CDR2 SYDVKM. Trimming cost V 1 base and J 9 bases, with 13 bases left between them. The CDR3 coding sequence is TGTGCCAGCAGTTTATCAGGGCCGCTCTGGCCCCAGCATTTT. Translated: CASSLSGPLWPQHF.

The rearrangement uses TRBV6-5 and TRBJ1-5; D unresolved. The CDR3 length is 15 residues. CDR1 MNHEY and CDR2 SVGAGI come from the germline V gene. V dropped 7 bases and J dropped 4 bases, with 17 bases sitting between them. CDR3 protein: CASTPTLNGNQPQHF. CDR3 sequence (DNA): TGTGCCAGCACCCCGACTTTAAATGGTAATCAGCCCCAGCATTTT.

This chain links TRBV6-1 with TRBJ2-2, with unresolved D. V shed 0 bases and J shed 7 bases, with 12 bases lying between them. CDR1 is MNHNS and CDR2 is SASEGT in the germline V gene. The length of the CDR3 is 15 residues. CDR3: CASSEAVYGDGELFF. CDR3 coding DNA: TGTGCCAGCAGTGAAGCCGTCTATGGTGACGGGGAGCTGTTTTTT.

The chain couples TRBV27 to TRBJ2-1; 8 positions agree with TRBD2. The CDR3 is 15 amino acids. After removal of 2 bases from V and 7 bases from J, the junction contained 7 bases not matched to a gene. Germline lookup yields CDR1 MNHEY and CDR2 SMNVEV (reference sequence). CDR3 in amino acids: CASSLLREGPNEQFF. As DNA, the CDR3 is TGTGCCAGCAGTTTACTCCGGGAGGGCCCGAATGAGCAGTTCTTC.

The chain employs TRBV5-1 and TRBJ2-7, with unresolved D. With 2 bases removed from V and 6 bases from J, the gap between germline ends came to 18 bases. The CDR3 is 15 residues long. CDR1 is SGHRS and CDR2 is YFSETQ in the germline V gene. The CDR3 loop is CASSLLPARNGEQYF. CDR3 coding DNA: TGCGCCAGCAGCTTACTCCCTGCTAGAAACGGCGAGCAGTACTTC.

V gene TRBV5-4 combines with J gene TRBJ1-5; tentatively, D is TRBD1 (6 bases). The germline gives CDR1 SGHNT, CDR2 YYREEE (reference sequence). This CDR3 comprises 16 residues. Trimming took 2 bases from V and 1 from J, leaving 13 bases between them. DNA of the CDR3: TGTGCCAGCAGCTTCCTACAGGGAGAGAGCAATCAGCCCCAGCATTTT. The encoded protein is CASSFLQGESNQPQHF.

The CDR3 sequence is CASSYGTSGYQETQYF. The CDR3 DNA is TGTGCCAGCAGTTACGGGACTAGCGGGTACCAAGAGACCCAGTACTTC. The J gene is TRBJ2-5, the V gene TRBV6-5; TRBD2 matches at 12 bases. Germline V gives CDR1 MNHEY, CDR2 SVGAGI. After removal of 2 bases from V and 0 bases from J, the junction contained 1 base not matched to a gene. The CDR3 is made up of 16 amino acids.